Below are 23 T cell receptor beta chains sequenced from a single sample in a study of blood T cell repertoires in COVID-19. Only in-frame clones appear in the TCRdb table, and some are missing; sequencing was by immunoSEQ multiplex PCR. The sample has fewer than 350,000 clones, around four fifths seen once. Sequenced: peripheral blood. The receptors stem from a woman in her fifties or sixties with active or convalescent COVID-19.

The chain employs TRBV11-3 and TRBJ2-3; 14 bases fit TRBD2. Germline V gene data show CDR1 as SGHNT and CDR2 as YENEEA. The CDR3 has 19 residues. Unmatched junction bases numbered 13, after V lost 5 bases and J lost 3 bases. The CDR3 loop is CASSAGTSGRGFGTDTQYF. The CDR3, as DNA: TGTGCCAGCAGCGCCGGGACTAGCGGGAGAGGTTTCGGTACAGATACGCAGTATTTT.

The genes are TRBV2 and TRBJ2-2, with D maybe TRBD2 (6 bases). CDR1 is SNHLY and CDR2 is FYNNEI in the germline V gene. V lost 6 bases and J lost 7, with 18 bases in between. CDR3 length equals 15 residues. Written as DNA, the CDR3 is TGTGCCAGCAGAGTTCCGGGACTCCGCTTCGGGGAGCTGTTTTTT. This sequence encodes CASRVPGLRFGELFF.

This CDR3 is CASSMNQGSRETQYF. The CDR3 DNA sequence: TGTGCCAGTAGTATGAACCAGGGTTCTCGGGAGACCCAGTACTTC. The chain has TRBV19 and TRBJ2-5; D perhaps matches TRBD1 (5 bases). Germline loops: CDR1 LNHDA, CDR2 SQIVND (reference sequence). With 3 bases removed from V and 5 bases from J, the gap between germline ends came to 16 bases. The CDR3 totals 15 residues.

This chain connects TRBV5-1 to TRBJ2-7; TRBD2 agrees at 8 bases. Germline V gene data show CDR1 as SGHRS and CDR2 as YFSETQ. The CDR3 has 18 residues. After removal of 2 bases from V and 4 bases from J, the junction contained 17 bases not matched to a gene. In nucleotides, the CDR3 is TGCGCCAGCAGCTTAGGGACTGAAGCGGGAGTAGATCGGTACGAGCAGTACTTC. Translated, it gives CASSLGTEAGVDRYEQYF.

Regarding this clone: One end of the junction does not line up with germline, which may come from a read error. The V call is TRBV3-1 (or the pseudogene TRBV3-2), the J call TRBJ1-2; TRBD1 matches at 7 bases. Germline CDR1 is LGHDT and CDR2 is YNNKEL (reference sequence). This CDR3 is 12 amino acids long. In DNA form, the CDR3 reads TGTGTCAGCAGCCTTGGGACAGTGGGCTACACCTTC. Translation: CVSSLGTVGYTF.

The chain is built from TRBV27 and TRBJ2-1, with TRBD2 as a possible D gene (5 bases). Germline V gene lookup returns CDR1 MNHEY and CDR2 SMNVEV (reference sequence). The CDR3 loop spans 15 amino acids. V was cut by 6 bases and J by 5 bases, with 17 bases left in between. This chain's CDR3 is CASSEGTLGHNEQFF. CDR3 DNA sequence: TGTGCCAGCAGCGAGGGTACTTTGGGTCACAATGAGCAGTTCTTC.

The chain joins TRBV7-8 to TRBJ1-1; no reliable D call. The CDR3 contains 16 residues. V was clipped by 1 base and J by 0 bases, with 12 bases between them. Germline V lookup: CDR1 SGHVS, CDR2 FQNEAQ. CDR3 nucleotide sequence: TGTGCCAGCAGCTTAGGGGCATCTCCTCTGAACACTGAAGCTTTCTTT. Its protein product is CASSLGASPLNTEAFF.

The CDR3: CASQRIPQETQYF. CDR3 DNA: TGTGCCAGCCAGCGGATTCCACAAGAGACCCAGTACTTC. V gene TRBV12-3 or TRBV12-4 combines with J gene TRBJ2-5; possibly TRBD2 for D (5 bases). Trimming stripped 8 bases from V and 2 bases from J, with 12 bases between. The CDR3 is 13 amino acids.

V and J are TRBV5-1 and TRBJ1-2, with D maybe TRBD1 (5 bases). The CDR3 loop spans 15 amino acids. Germline loops: CDR1 SGHRS, CDR2 YFSETQ. Trimming cost V 0 bases and J 1 base, with 10 bases left between them. The CDR3 loop reads CASSLAPGLNYGYTF. The CDR3 DNA follows: TGCGCCAGCAGCTTGGCCCCGGGACTTAACTATGGCTACACCTTC.

The rearrangement links TRBV11-2 to TRBJ2-5; possibly TRBD2 for D (5 bases). CDR3 size: 14 residues. Germline CDR1 SGHAT, CDR2 FQNNGV. V shed 0 bases and J shed 5 bases, with 10 bases lying between them. CDR3 in DNA: TGTGCCAGCAGCTTAGATGGAGGCTTGGAGACCCAGTACTTC. It yields the protein CASSLDGGLETQYF.

V usage is TRBV5-4 and J usage is TRBJ1-1; D call uncertain. The ends were cut back, 4 bases at V and 1 base at J, with 11 bases in the middle. This CDR3 has 14 amino acids. Germline values: CDR1 SGHNT, CDR2 YYREEE (reference sequence). The CDR3 sequence is CASSLDNGNTEAFF. CDR3 bases: TGTGCCAGCAGCCTTGACAACGGGAACACTGAAGCTTTCTTT. Complete variable domain (other parts from reference TRBV5-4 and TRBJ1-1): ETGVTQSPTHLIKTRGQQVTLRCSSQSGHNTVSWYQQALGQGPQFIFQYYREEENGRGNFPPRFSGLQFPNYSSELNVNALELDDSALYLCASSLDNGNTEAFFGQGTRLTVV.

The gene calls are TRBV9 and TRBJ1-4; TRBD1 is a possible D gene (6 bases). V lost 0 bases, J lost 12 bases, and 12 bases lay in between. The CDR3 spans 13 residues. The germline gives CDR1 SGDLS, CDR2 YYNGEE. CDR3 nucleotides: TGTGCCAGCAGCGTAGGGGATTGGACAGAACTGTTTTTT. Its translation: CASSVGDWTELFF.

This sequence joins TRBV28 and TRBJ1-4; D remains ambiguous. The CDR3 runs 11 residues. V gave up 5 bases and J gave up 4 bases, with 2 bases separating them. Germline values: CDR1 MDHEN, CDR2 SYDVKM. The CDR3: CASSRNEKLFF. Here the CDR3 DNA reads TGTGCCAGCAGTCGTAATGAAAAACTGTTTTTT.

The V and J genes are TRBV11-2 and TRBJ2-7, with 9 bases identical to TRBD2. V was clipped by 4 bases and J by 6 bases; unmatched bases: 19. CDR1 and CDR2 from the germline V gene are SGHAT and FQNNGV. The CDR3 is 18 residues long. The CDR3 protein is CASSSPDWREGYVGEQYF. The DNA of the CDR3 is TGTGCCAGCAGCTCCCCTGACTGGCGGGAGGGCTATGTCGGCGAGCAGTACTTC.

In regard to this clone: The junction departs from germline at one end; a sequencing error may be responsible. The chain uses TRBV5-1 and TRBJ2-7, with D possibly being TRBD2 (6 bases). CDR1 and CDR2 (germline): SGHRS, YFSETQ. The CDR3 runs 12 residues. The CDR3 coding sequence is TGCGCCAACAGCTACGCGGGACGCGAGCAGTACTTC. Its translation is CANSYAGREQYF.

The chain employs TRBV6-5 and TRBJ1-6; D may be TRBD1 (6 bases). The V gene's germline CDR1 is MNHEY and CDR2 SVGAGI. There are 14 residues in the CDR3. V was trimmed by 8 bases and J by 7 bases, leaving 15 bases between them. The CDR3 protein is CASSAGGLNSPLHF. CDR3 nucleotides: TGTGCCAGCTCCGCGGGGGGGCTGAATTCACCCCTCCACTTT.

CDR3: CASSLGTSGPQVQFF. The DNA for the CDR3 is TGTGCCAGCAGTTTAGGGACTAGCGGGCCTCAGGTGCAGTTCTTC. The chain has TRBV28 and TRBJ2-1, with 12 bases aligning to TRBD2. V shed 2 bases, J shed 12 bases, and the junction held 8 bases outside the gene matches. CDR3 length: 15 amino acids. Germline V lookup: CDR1 MDHEN, CDR2 SYDVKM.

This clone has more than one count but fewer than ten. J is TRBJ1-6 and V is TRBV7-6, with 9 bases identical to TRBD1. CDR1 is SGHVS, CDR2 FNYEAQ, per germline. CDR3 length equals 17 residues. V dropped 0 bases and J dropped 10; count of bases not matched to a gene: 10. The CDR3 DNA follows: TGTGCCAGCAGCTTAGCGGCTCCGGGACAGGGAACCTCACCCCTCCACTTT. Its translation is CASSLAAPGQGTSPLHF.

The CDR3 nucleotides read TGTGCCAGCAGTTCGCAACTAGCGGGAGGGCTTCCCGGGGAGCTGTTTTTT. Translated, it gives CASSSQLAGGLPGELFF. The genes are TRBV28 and TRBJ2-2; 13 bases align to TRBD2. Germline loops: CDR1 MDHEN, CDR2 SYDVKM. CDR3 length: 17 amino acids. Losses at the gene ends were 4 bases for V and 6 bases for J; bases not matched to a gene: 8. The variable domain in full, with the rest retrieved from reference TRBV28 and TRBJ2-2, is DVKVTQSSRYLVKRTGEKVFLECVQDMDHENMFWYRQDPGLGLRLIYFSYDVKMKEKGDIPEGYSVSREKKERFSLILESASTNQTSMYLCASSSQLAGGLPGELFFGEGSRLTVL.

V and J are TRBV27 and TRBJ1-2; no definite D call. V gave up 3 bases and J gave up 0 bases, with 8 bases separating them. CDR1 and CDR2 (germline): MNHEY, SMNVEV (reference sequence). The length of the CDR3 is 14 residues. This CDR3 reads CASSFSGANYGYTF. DNA for the CDR3: TGTGCCAGCAGTTTCAGCGGGGCTAACTATGGCTACACCTTC.

The genes are TRBV14 and TRBJ1-5; D unresolved. In germline, CDR1 is SGHDN, CDR2 FVKESK. Trimming took 1 base from V and 0 from J, leaving 7 bases between them. The CDR3 spans 15 residues. The CDR3 spells CASSQGGSSNQPQHF. In DNA form, the CDR3 reads TGTGCCAGCAGCCAAGGAGGGAGTAGCAATCAGCCCCAGCATTTT.

The V and J genes are TRBV28 and TRBJ1-6; D is undetermined. V was cut by 3 bases and J by 9 bases, with 6 bases left in between. Germline assignment: CDR1 MDHEN and CDR2 SYDVKM. This CDR3 is built from 12 residues. CDR3 in amino acids: CASSFKLSPLHF. CDR3 nucleotide sequence: TGTGCCAGCAGTTTTAAACTTTCACCCCTCCACTTT. The complete variable domain, with remaining parts taken from reference TRBV28 and TRBJ1-6, reads DVKVTQSSRYLVKRTGEKVFLECVQDMDHENMFWYRQDPGLGLRLIYFSYDVKMKEKGDIPEGYSVSREKKERFSLILESASTNQTSMYLCASSFKLSPLHFGNGTRLTVT.

This chain's CDR3 is CASSQTGSSYNEQFF. The CDR3 DNA is TGTGCCAGCAGCCAGACAGGGAGCTCCTACAATGAGCAGTTCTTC. The gene calls are TRBV3-1 (or the pseudogene TRBV3-2) and TRBJ2-1; the match to TRBD1 covers 7 bases. The CDR3 length is 15 residues. With 3 bases clipped from V and 0 bases from J, the junction kept 2 bases outside the gene matches. Germline V gene lookup returns CDR1 LGHDT and CDR2 YNNKEL (reference sequence).